Reported below is one T cell receptor beta chain. Its antigen is currently unknown. This sample was included in a study of T cell responses to AZD1222 COVID-19 vaccine. On the study more broadly: Second-dose intervals near 4 or 12 weeks were combined.

Findings of the study overall: The study identified only six AZD1222 recipients as seropositive at baseline. Epitopes outside B.1.351 and B.1.1.7 mutated regions reportedly drew nearly half of spike TCRs. Sampling captured repertoires only after the peak T cell response.

The CDR3 has 14 residues. Trimming cost V 4 bases and J 5 bases, with 15 bases left between them. Germline V gives CDR1 SGDLS, CDR2 YYNGEE. Method: immunoSEQ multiplex PCR; TCRdb's copy keeps in-frame clones and lacks some. The repertoire holds more than 120,000 clones, 85% to 95% seen once, with about 5% in the top ten. Sample: peripheral blood, taken on day 0 of AZD1222 vaccination. The rearrangement links TRBV9 to TRBJ1-2; D perhaps matches TRBD1 (6 bases). This TCR was sampled from an adult in good health. As DNA, the CDR3 is TGTGCCAGCAGCTCTCTAGGGACAAATTATGGCTACACCTTC. It yields the protein CASSSLGTNYGYTF.